This T cell receptor (beta chain) was observed in a study of OX40 agonist ivuxolimab in advanced cancers. Produced via immunoSEQ multiplex PCR; TCRdb's table is partial and in-frame only. The sample has some 70,000 clones, roughly 90% seen once; the top ten hold 0.85% to 1.2%. Germline lookup yields CDR1 SQVTM and CDR2 ANQGSEA. V lost 1 base and J lost 2, with 7 bases in between. The CDR3 is made up of 13 amino acids. The sample was CD4+ or CD8+ T cells sorted from blood, taken in a trial of the OX40 agonist ivuxolimab. This clonotype was obtained from an adult with an advanced solid tumor such as melanoma, head and neck, liver or kidney cancer. This chain joins TRBV29-1 and TRBJ2-3; D may be TRBD2 (6 bases). CDR3 nucleotides: TGCAGCGTTGAAGGGACTAACACAGATACGCAGTATTTT. It specifies CSVEGTNTDTQYF.